Sequencing of this T cell receptor beta chain was carried out in a study of blood T cell repertoires in COVID-19. At the level of the study: The United States, Italy and Spain supplied acute and convalescent COVID-19 samples. T cells, B-cell-depleted T cells, or PBMCs provided the cDNA or gDNA that served as material.

This CDR3 region has 17 residues. Authors' processing steps: The authors estimated nucleated cell counts from reference gene primer amplification. The assay was immunoSEQ multiplex PCR, and TCRdb's table has in-frame clones only and misses some. V, J and clone size are taken as reported in that table, and D and trimming were inferred from the DNA itself. The sample contains 200,000 or so clones, roughly 79% of which appear only once. The rearrangement joins TRBV1 to TRBJ1-2; the table assigns TRBD1, which was not confirmed against the DNA. TRBV1 is noted as a pseudogene. The TCR sequence derives from a human donor with acute or convalescent COVID-19. The donor label of this sample is uncertain. The sequencing sample was made of peripheral blood. In DNA, the CDR3 is TGCACCAGCAGCCAAGGGGCCGACAGGGGGCTCAAGTATGGCTACACCTTC. Translated: CTSSQGADRGLKYGYTF.